This T cell receptor (beta chain) was recovered during a study of Ad26.COV2.S vaccination and SARS-CoV-2 variants listed by TCRdb under 2021. Study-wide context: Vaccine-arm donors came from COV1001, a multicentre, randomized, double-blind, placebo-controlled phase I-IIa trial of Ad26.COV2.S in healthy adults. Ad26.COV2.S was administered intramuscularly at 5 x 10^10 or 1 x 10^11 viral particles, either as a single shot or as two shots given 56 days apart. The specificity and breadth of SARS-CoV-2-reactive T cell receptors after Ad26.COV2.S vaccination were assessed by TCRbeta repertoire sequencing. The TCR-sequenced set comprised roughly 30 samples: some 19 Ad26.COV2.S vaccine recipients, 5 placebo recipients and 8 SARS-CoV-2 convalescent individuals. Trial participants were randomized into five groups of five: low-dose or high-dose Ad26.COV2.S given once or twice, or placebo on both occasions. Investigators remained blinded to trial group allocation during experiments and outcome assessment. The research as a whole found: Higher spike-specific TCR breadth was observed in Ad26.COV2.S recipients than in placebo recipients (P = 0.0014). The authors noted that the TCR breadth and depth analyses may have underestimated total T cell responses. The study lacked the statistical power to compare responses across vaccine doses or regimens. Comparable non-spike TCR breadth was observed between vaccine and placebo recipients, consistent with only spike being contained in the vaccine. After vaccination, substantial breadth of spike-specific CD8+ and CD4+ T cell responses was reported.

Worth noting for this clone: Its antigen is currently not known. No base qualities exist here, and no much larger clone lies one base off it.

V is pruned by 2 bases and J by 1 base, leaving 9 bases of the junction without a gene match. Including the terminal cysteine and phenylalanine, the CDR3 comprises 20 residues. The DNA shown is the 60-base CDR3, in frame from base 1. Taken from the germline V gene, the CDR1 and CDR2 loops are MNHEY and SVGEGT. The treatment or condition label on this specimen signifies: some 19 received Ad26.COV2.S at low or high dose, single or two shots; several received placebo; per-sample allocation not given. For vaccine and placebo recipients, the sequenced repertoires came from samples collected on day 63 after the first injection. Between 29 July and 7 August 2020, Cohort 1b enrolled about two dozen adults aged 18-55 years at one site in Boston, USA. Ad26.COV2.S consisted of a replication-incompetent adenovirus type 26 vector by which a prefusion-stabilized SARS-CoV-2 spike protein from the original Wuhan strain was expressed.

TCRbeta CDR3 regions were sequenced with the immunoSEQ Assay. After extraction, genomic DNA underwent amplification by bias-controlled multiplex PCR, followed by high-throughput sequencing. The paper's data handling went like this. Collapsing and filtering of sequences were performed to quantify the absolute abundance of each unique TCRbeta CDR3 region. Usable DNA was measured by amplifying reference genes present in all nucleated cells, and TCRbeta template counts were normalized to that usable DNA to estimate T cell fraction. Repertoire TCRs were annotated as SARS-CoV-2-specific by exact matching of V gene, CDR3 amino acid sequence and J gene to a known reactive TCR set. The reference SARS-CoV-2 TCR set was derived from MIRA and filtered for enrichment in COVID-19-positive ImmuneCODE repertoires, a step that removed public or cross-reactive TCRs. Drawing on the MIRA antigens, annotated TCRs were analysed further at the level of specific ORF or position within ORF. Breadth was defined as annotated unique rearrangements over total unique productive rearrangements; depth was the summed frequency of those rearrangements. Two-sided Wilcoxon rank-sum tests were used to compare TCR breadth between groups. TCRdb provides this immuneACCESS table in a form limited to in-frame rearrangements. Some clones are lacking; in checked studies, under half of them reflect an unresolved V gene, and why the rest are absent is not known. V, J and clone size derive from that table, while D and trimming were established from the DNA sequence. The sample table shows a few hundred thousand clones, and around 85% are seen once. The top ten clones comprise 2.9% of the sample.

The rearranged segments are TRBV6-2 or TRBV6-3 and TRBJ2-2; 14 central nucleotides agree with TRBD2. The input for sequencing was peripheral blood, taken in a trial of Ad26.COV2.S vaccine versus placebo. This sequence originates from a person aged 18-60 years who received the Ad26.COV2.S COVID-19 vaccine or a placebo. The CDR3 reads CASSYPIGTSGRMNTGELFF. Here is the DNA: TGTGCCAGCAGTTACCCTATAGGGACTAGCGGGAGAATGAACACCGGGGAGCTGTTTTTT.